Listed below are T cell receptor beta chains from one sample, sequenced in a study of T cell responses to AZD1222 COVID-19 vaccine. TCRdb's table, derived via immunoSEQ multiplex PCR, lists solely in-frame clones and lacks some. The table lists 100,000 to 150,000 clones, 89% of them singletons. Sequenced here: peripheral blood, sampled on day 0 of AZD1222 vaccination. The receptors here all came from an adult in good health. Each CDR3 is given with its conserved first and last residue. A D gene is named only where the DNA matches it firmly. A row's size may be missing; if present it is once, few, many or a size class.

CDR3 length	V gene	J gene	clone size	D gene	CDR3 protein	CDR3 DNA
12	TRBV9	TRBJ2-7	-	-	CASSFEDYEQYF	TGTGCCAGCAGCTTTGAAGATTACGAGCAGTACTTC
17	TRBV5-1	TRBJ2-1	-	-	CASSVTRVTSSYNEQFF	TGCGCCAGCAGCGTAACCCGGGTTACGAGCTCCTACAATGAGCAGTTCTTC
12	TRBV18	TRBJ1-1	-	-	CASSSQTSSPFF	TGTGCCAGCTCATCACAAACGTCATCCCCTTTCTTT
16	TRBV5-6	TRBJ2-6	-	-	CASSFSLASGANVLTF	TGTGCCAGCAGCTTCTCCTTGGCCTCTGGGGCCAACGTCCTGACTTTC
16	TRBV5-6	TRBJ2-5	once	TRBD2	CASSFLAGGLQETQYF	TGTGCCAGCAGCTTTCTAGCGGGAGGGTTACAAGAGACCCAGTACTTC
11	TRBV10-3	TRBJ1-6	-	-	CATGRNSPLHF	TGTGCCACCGGGAGGAATTCACCCCTCCACTTT
14	TRBV29-1	TRBJ2-1	-	-	CSAERQLGGNEQFF	TGCAGCGCCGAAAGGCAGCTAGGCGGCAATGAGCAGTTCTTC
15	TRBV28	TRBJ2-1	-	TRBD2	CASRTSGGGYNEQFF	TGTGCCAGCAGGACTAGCGGGGGGGGTTACAATGAGCAGTTCTTC
14	TRBV7-9	TRBJ2-7	-	TRBD1	CASSLGTGLYEQYF	TGTGCCAGCAGCTTAGGGACAGGGTTGTACGAGCAGTACTTC
15	TRBV18	TRBJ2-2	few	TRBD2	CASSRLAESTGELFF	TGTGCCAGCTCACGACTAGCGGAGAGCACCGGGGAGCTGTTTTTT
17	TRBV15	TRBJ1-6	-	-	CATSREPPGQPNSPLHF	TGTGCCACCAGCAGAGAACCCCCCGGCCAACCTAATTCACCCCTCCACTTT
15	TRBV28	TRBJ2-1	-	-	CASSSSGKLGDEQFF	TGTGCCAGCAGTTCCTCGGGGAAGTTGGGCGATGAGCAGTTCTTC
14	TRBV4-3	TRBJ2-2	-	-	CASSSEGDTGELFF	TGCGCCAGCAGCTCCGAAGGTGACACCGGGGAGCTGTTTTTT
14	TRBV5-5	TRBJ1-1	once	-	CASRTSSQGTEAFF	TGTGCCAGCAGAACCTCTTCTCAGGGCACTGAAGCTTTCTTT
17	TRBV9	TRBJ1-3	-	TRBD1	CASSVALGGSSGNTIYF	TGTGCCAGCAGCGTAGCTTTAGGGGGCAGCTCTGGAAACACCATATATTTT
14	TRBV9	TRBJ1-1	few	-	CASSVEGDNTEAFF	TGTGCCAGCAGCGTAGAGGGGGACAACACTGAAGCTTTCTTT
13	TRBV7-3	TRBJ1-1	-	-	CASSPQGSGEAFF	TGTGCCAGCAGCCCGCAGGGTTCTGGGGAAGCTTTCTTT
13	TRBV7-8	TRBJ2-1	once	-	CASSYGQYNEQFF	TGTGCCAGCAGCTACGGACAGTACAATGAGCAGTTCTTC
12	TRBV2	TRBJ2-7	-	-	CASSGGYYEQYF	TGTGCCAGCAGTGGGGGCTACTACGAGCAGTACTTC
12	TRBV12-5	TRBJ2-7	-	-	CASAGDSYEQYF	TGTGCTAGTGCCGGAGACTCCTACGAGCAGTACTTC
14	TRBV19	TRBJ2-5	-	TRBD1	CASSRGGSLETQYF	TGTGCCAGTAGCCGAGGGGGCTCGTTGGAGACCCAGTACTTC
13	TRBV4-3	TRBJ1-5	once	-	CASSQAPGQPQHF	TGCGCCAGCAGCCAAGCACCCGGGCAGCCCCAGCATTTT
16	TRBV28	TRBJ1-1	-	TRBD1	CASGRQGAFSNTEAFF	TGTGCCAGCGGCAGACAGGGGGCCTTTTCGAACACTGAAGCTTTCTTT
13	TRBV7-3	TRBJ1-1	-	-	CASSNDPNTEAFF	TGTGCCAGCAGCAACGACCCAAACACTGAAGCTTTCTTT
13	TRBV19	TRBJ1-5	-	-	CASSIGGDQPQHF	TGTGCCAGTAGTATCGGAGGAGATCAGCCCCAGCATTTT
12	TRBV28	TRBJ2-5	-	-	CASVDVQETQYF	TGTGCCAGCGTGGACGTCCAAGAGACCCAGTACTTC
15	TRBV6-5	TRBJ2-1	-	TRBD1	CASSLDRPDYNEQFF	TGTGCCAGCAGTTTGGACAGGCCCGACTACAATGAGCAGTTCTTC
12	TRBV20-1	TRBJ2-7	once	-	CSASRSGYEQYF	TGCAGTGCTAGTCGTTCGGGGTACGAGCAGTACTTC
14	TRBV6-2/TRBV6-3	TRBJ1-2	few	TRBD1	CASSSTGGNYGYTF	TGTGCCAGCAGTTCGACAGGGGGTAACTATGGCTACACCTTC
13	TRBV30	TRBJ1-2	-	TRBD1	CAWSDRDGYGYTF	TGTGCCTGGAGCGACAGGGATGGCTATGGCTACACCTTC
16	TRBV21-1	TRBJ2-7	few	-	CASSTSQGAHTYEQYF	TGTGCCAGCAGCACAAGTCAGGGGGCACACACCTACGAGCAGTACTTC
15	TRBV30	TRBJ1-1	-	TRBD1	CAWADRQTGGTEAFF	TGTGCCTGGGCGGACAGACAGACAGGGGGCACTGAAGCTTTCTTT
12	TRBV29-1	TRBJ1-2	-	TRBD1	CSVGQGNYGYTF	TGCAGCGTCGGACAGGGGAACTATGGCTACACCTTC
15	TRBV9	TRBJ2-1	-	-	CASSVNRDHSNEQFF	TGTGCCAGCAGCGTAAACAGGGATCATTCCAATGAGCAGTTCTTC
15	TRBV7-2	TRBJ2-7	-	-	CASSPTSGSSNEQYF	TGTGCCAGCAGCCCAACTAGTGGATCTTCGAACGAGCAGTACTTC
18	TRBV10-3	TRBJ2-5	-	-	CAISESKMTDFREETQYF	TGTGCCATCAGTGAGTCCAAGATGACGGACTTCAGAGAGGAGACCCAGTACTTC
14	TRBV30	TRBJ1-1	-	TRBD1	CAWSLGAGGTEAFF	TGTGCCTGGAGTCTCGGTGCAGGGGGAACTGAAGCTTTCTTT
20	TRBV15	TRBJ2-7	-	TRBD2	CATSRDLHKGTSGGLYEQYF	TGTGCCACCAGCAGAGATCTCCACAAGGGGACTAGCGGGGGTCTCTACGAGCAGTACTTC
11	TRBV7-9	TRBJ1-1	-	-	CASLGNAEAFF	TGTGCCAGCCTAGGGAACGCTGAAGCTTTCTTT
14	TRBV28	TRBJ1-4	-	TRBD1	CASSGQGTNEKLFF	TGTGCCAGCAGTGGACAGGGGACTAATGAAAAACTGTTTTTT
16	TRBV28	TRBJ1-5	-	-	CASSPRGARANQPQHF	TGTGCCAGCAGTCCAAGGGGGGCTCGGGCAAATCAGCCCCAGCATTTT
14	TRBV4-3	TRBJ2-7	-	-	CASSLGRPSYEQYF	TGCGCCAGCAGCCTTGGGCGCCCATCCTACGAGCAGTACTTC
15	TRBV7-2	TRBJ2-7	-	-	CASSLGVAEYYEQYF	TGTGCCAGCAGCTTAGGTGTAGCGGAGTACTACGAGCAGTACTTC